The 24 T cell receptor beta chains listed next were all sequenced from one sample in a study of blood T cell repertoires in COVID-19. Assay: immunoSEQ multiplex PCR; the TCRdb copy retains only in-frame clones and omits some. In the table there are 140,000 to 150,000 clones, less than 90% of which are singletons. Sequencing used PBMCs or T cells enriched from blood (not recorded which). These receptors were collected from a woman aged 45-60 years who had been exposed to COVID-19.

This clone occurred once. This chain uses TRBV29-1 with TRBJ1-1; no clear D. V dropped 5 bases and J dropped 3 bases, with 7 bases sitting between them. Germline lookup yields CDR1 SQVTM and CDR2 ANQGSEA. The CDR3 covers 11 residues. The CDR3 coding sequence is TGCAGCGTTCCCTCGGACACTGAAGCTTTCTTT. This gives the protein CSVPSDTEAFF. The full variable domain, rest sourced from reference TRBV29-1 and TRBJ1-1, is SAVISQKPSRDICQRGTSLTIQCQVDSQVTMMFWYRQQPGQSLTLIATANQGSEATYESGFVIDKFPISRPNLTFSTLTVSNMSPEDSSIYLCSVPSDTEAFFGQGTRLTVV.

This clone was counted only a few times. Other nucleotide sequences in the sample specify the same CDR3. This chain uses TRBV29-1 with TRBJ2-2; D remains ambiguous. CDR1 and CDR2 from the germline V gene are SQVTM and ANQGSEA. The CDR3 spans 15 residues. The V gene lost 3 bases and the J gene lost 0 bases, with 11 bases spanning the gap. CDR3 amino acids: CSVDPGGANTGELFF. In DNA, the CDR3 is TGCAGCGTTGACCCCGGCGGAGCGAACACCGGGGAGCTGTTTTTT.

The chain uses TRBV27 and TRBJ2-3; tentative D call: TRBD1 (6 bases). Germline CDR1 MNHEY, CDR2 SMNVEV (reference sequence). This CDR3 comprises 14 residues. V shed 2 bases and J shed 5 bases, with 11 bases lying between them. DNA for the CDR3: TGTGCCAGCAGTTTAAGCAGGGGTGTAGATACGCAGTATTTT. The encoded protein is CASSLSRGVDTQYF.

The rearrangement links TRBV7-9 to TRBJ2-3; TRBD2 agrees at 7 bases. Germline V gene lookup returns CDR1 SEHNR and CDR2 FQNEAQ (reference sequence). Trimming at V came to 2 bases and at J to 2 bases, leaving 4 bases not matched to a gene. The CDR3 runs to 15 residues. The CDR3 protein is CASSLLGGNTDTQYF. The CDR3 region has the DNA TGTGCCAGCAGCTTACTCGGGGGGAACACAGATACGCAGTATTTT.

This rearrangement joins TRBV9 to TRBJ2-1; TRBD2 is a possible D gene (6 bases). Trimming pared 0 bases from V and 0 bases from J, leaving 13 bases between. CDR3 length equals 17 residues. Germline CDR1 is SGDLS and CDR2 is YYNGEE. The CDR3 loop is CASSVEEGWGSYNEQFF. The CDR3 DNA sequence: TGTGCCAGCAGCGTAGAGGAGGGGTGGGGCTCCTACAATGAGCAGTTCTTC.

The chain has TRBV5-1 and TRBJ1-2; a possible D gene is TRBD1 (5 bases). The CDR3 has 15 amino acids. Trimming shortened V by 2 bases and J by 0 bases, and 11 bases separated the two germline ends. The germline V gene encodes CDR1 SGHRS and CDR2 YFSETQ. The CDR3 region is CASSFQTAANYGYTF. CDR3 nucleotide sequence: TGCGCCAGCAGCTTTCAGACAGCAGCTAACTATGGCTACACCTTC.

The rearrangement links TRBV4-2 to TRBJ2-7; TRBD2 matches at 12 bases. V was clipped by 2 bases and J by 4 bases; unmatched bases: 3. There are 15 residues in the CDR3. CDR1 LGHNA and CDR2 YNFKEQ come from the germline V gene. CDR3 sequence (DNA): TGTGCCAGCAGCCAATCTAGCGGGGGGGTTTACGAGCAGTACTTC. This encodes CASSQSSGGVYEQYF.

The genes are TRBV9 and TRBJ2-5; 8 bases are a match to TRBD2. The CDR3 totals 15 residues. Unmatched junction bases numbered 2, after V lost 0 bases and J lost 1 base. The germline CDR1 and CDR2 sequences are SGDLS and YYNGEE. The CDR3 DNA reads TGTGCCAGCAGCGTAGCGGGGGGGTTCCAAGAGACCCAGTACTTC. This encodes CASSVAGGFQETQYF.

This rearrangement joins TRBV9 to TRBJ2-1; TRBD2 agrees at 9 bases. J lost 6 bases, V lost 0 bases, and 7 bases had no gene match. Germline-derived CDR1 and CDR2 are SGDLS and YYNGEE. The CDR3 has 16 residues. The CDR3 DNA follows: TGTGCCAGCAGCGTAGTGGCGGGAGGGCCTATCAATGAGCAGTTCTTC. Encoded protein: CASSVVAGGPINEQFF.

The V and J genes are TRBV3-1 (or the pseudogene TRBV3-2) and TRBJ2-7; 8 nucleotides line up with TRBD1. In germline, CDR1 is LGHDT, CDR2 YNNKEL (reference sequence). The ends lost 0 bases at V and 1 base at J; junction bases unmatched: 11. The length of the CDR3 is 18 residues. CDR3 sequence (DNA): TGTGCCAGCAGCCAAGAGAGCAGGGGGCGAGCGATTTCCTACGAGCAGTACTTC. This encodes CASSQESRGRAISYEQYF.

This chain links TRBV2 with TRBJ1-5; D is possibly TRBD1 (6 bases). The CDR3 has 14 amino acids. V was clipped by 4 bases and J by 7 bases, with 14 bases between them. Germline CDR1 is SNHLY and CDR2 is FYNNEI. DNA of the CDR3: TGTGCCAGCAGTGGGGCAGACAGGAGCCAGCCCCAGCATTTT. Protein: CASSGADRSQPQHF.

V usage is TRBV6-2 or TRBV6-3 and J usage is TRBJ1-1, with D maybe TRBD1 (6 bases). CDR3 length: 14 residues. Germline V gene lookup returns CDR1 MNHEY and CDR2 SVGEGT. V lost 4 bases, J lost 4 bases, and 13 bases lay in between. DNA of the CDR3: TGTGCCAGCAGTTCCCGGGGGGCAGTCACTGAAGCTTTCTTT. Protein product: CASSSRGAVTEAFF.

The V and J genes are TRBV7-3 and TRBJ2-1, with TRBD2 matching 8 bases. Germline values: CDR1 SGHTA, CDR2 FQGTGA. V shed 4 bases, J shed 7 bases, and the junction held 9 bases outside the gene matches. The length of the CDR3 is 15 residues. The CDR3 loop reads CASSSAGAETNEQFF. The CDR3 nucleotides read TGTGCCAGCAGCTCAGCGGGGGCCGAGACTAATGAGCAGTTCTTC.

The J gene is TRBJ2-2, the V gene TRBV6-4; D is unclear. Trimming took off 5 bases at V and 1 base at J, with 5 bases between the two ends. Germline loops: CDR1 MRHNA, CDR2 SNTAGT. The CDR3 totals 13 residues. The CDR3 here is CASSSVNTGELFF. CDR3 DNA: TGTGCCAGCAGTAGCGTGAACACCGGGGAGCTGTTTTTT.

The chain carries TRBV19 and TRBJ2-3, with 7 bases aligning to TRBD2. V shed 8 bases and J 2 bases; nucleotides not matched to a gene: 4. The CDR3 is 13 residues long. Germline lookup yields CDR1 LNHDA and CDR2 SQIVND (reference sequence). For the CDR3, the DNA is TGTGCCAGTCGGGGGGTATCCACAGATACGCAGTATTTT. It encodes CASRGVSTDTQYF.

The chain joins TRBV28 to TRBJ2-7; D perhaps matches TRBD2 (5 bases). CDR1 is MDHEN and CDR2 is SYDVKM in the germline V gene. The CDR3 is 17 amino acids. V shed 3 bases and J shed 6 bases, with 24 bases lying between them. The CDR3 DNA reads as TGTGCCAGCAGTTTCGGGCAGCTAGGGCGTGAACGGGGCGAGCAGTACTTC. It encodes CASSFGQLGRERGEQYF.

V is TRBV29-1 and J is TRBJ2-7; no clear D. Germline CDR1 SQVTM, CDR2 ANQGSEA. The CDR3 covers 12 residues. The ends were cut back, 6 bases at V and 2 bases at J, with 11 bases in the middle. The CDR3 sequence is CSVVGAPYEQYF. CDR3 coding DNA: TGCAGCGTGGTGGGCGCGCCCTACGAGCAGTACTTC.

The CDR3 region is CASSSAAGSYEQYF. CDR3 DNA sequence: TGTGCCAGCAGCTCTGCAGCGGGGTCCTACGAGCAGTACTTC. The genes are TRBV7-2 and TRBJ2-7; TRBD2 matches 7 bases. Germline-derived CDR1 and CDR2 are SGHTA and FQGNSA. The length of the CDR3 is 14 residues. V shed 4 bases, J shed 1 base, and the junction held 4 bases outside the gene matches.

This clone was seen a few times. The chain has TRBV2 and TRBJ1-6; TRBD1 aligns across 8 bases. The V gene end was trimmed by 2 bases and the J gene end by 3 bases; junction bases not matched to a gene: 3. Germline V gives CDR1 SNHLY, CDR2 FYNNEI. The CDR3 is made up of 16 amino acids. The CDR3 DNA reads as TGTGCCAGCAGTGAATCAGGGGGCCTCTATAATTCACCCCTCCACTTT. Its protein product is CASSESGGLYNSPLHF.

V is TRBV6-5 and J is TRBJ1-3; D not resolved. From germline, CDR1 is MNHEY and CDR2 SVGAGI. V shed 6 bases and J shed 2 bases, with 14 bases lying between them. The CDR3 totals 15 residues. The CDR3: CASSGYMQPGNTIYF. DNA of the CDR3: TGTGCCAGCAGCGGGTATATGCAGCCTGGAAACACCATATATTTT.

This clone turned up a few times. The chain uses TRBV7-9 and TRBJ2-7; 10 bases are a match to TRBD1. Trimming took 2 bases from V and 4 from J; bases not matched to a gene: 5. The CDR3 has 15 residues. Germline CDR1 is SEHNR and CDR2 is FQNEAQ (reference sequence). CDR3 residues: CASSLRGTGVYEQYF. For the CDR3, the DNA is TGTGCCAGCAGCTTACGCGGGACAGGGGTGTACGAGCAGTACTTC.

The genes are TRBV9 and TRBJ2-7; TRBD2 aligns across 12 bases. Germline CDR1 reads SGDLS; CDR2 reads YYNGEE. The length of the CDR3 is 13 residues. The V segment lost 3 bases and the J segment 6 bases; nucleotides outside the gene matches: 1. This CDR3 reads CASSEGLAGEQYF. For the CDR3, the DNA is TGTGCCAGCAGCGAGGGACTAGCGGGCGAGCAGTACTTC.

The chain links TRBV18 to TRBJ1-1; unclear D gene. V lost 3 bases, J lost 5 bases, and 16 bases lay in between. This CDR3 region has 15 residues. The germline gives CDR1 KGHSH, CDR2 LQKENI. The DNA of the CDR3 is TGTGCCAGCTCACCGGGGAGGATTCCCCTAACTGAAGCTTTCTTT. It yields the protein CASSPGRIPLTEAFF.

V gene TRBV12-3 or TRBV12-4 combines with J gene TRBJ1-1; D call uncertain. The CDR3 consists of 13 residues. V lost 2 bases, J lost 3 bases, and 7 bases lay in between. The CDR3, as DNA: TGTGCCAGCAGTTTAAACAGCCACACTGAAGCTTTCTTT. The encoded protein is CASSLNSHTEAFF.